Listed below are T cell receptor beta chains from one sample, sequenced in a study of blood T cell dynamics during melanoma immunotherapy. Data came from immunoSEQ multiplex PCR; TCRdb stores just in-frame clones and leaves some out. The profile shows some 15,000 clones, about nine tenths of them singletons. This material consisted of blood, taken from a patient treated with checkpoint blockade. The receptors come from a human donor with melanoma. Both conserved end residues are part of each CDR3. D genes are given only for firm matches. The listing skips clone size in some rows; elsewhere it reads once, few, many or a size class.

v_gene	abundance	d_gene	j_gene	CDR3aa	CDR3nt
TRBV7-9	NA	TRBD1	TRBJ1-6	CASSSPGQGESSYNSPLHF	TGTGCCAGCAGCTCCCCGGGACAGGGGGAGAGCTCCTATAATTCACCCCTCCACTTT
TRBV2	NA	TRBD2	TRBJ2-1	CASELAGHEQFF	TGTGCCAGCGAATTAGCGGGACATGAGCAGTTCTTC
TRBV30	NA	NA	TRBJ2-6	CAWTGSRVSGANVLTF	TGTGCCTGGACGGGTTCTCGCGTCTCTGGGGCCAACGTCCTGACTTTC
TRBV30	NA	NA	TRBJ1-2	CAWSVYMGTSGSGYTF	TGTGCCTGGAGTGTATATATGGGGACATCGGGCTCTGGCTACACCTTC
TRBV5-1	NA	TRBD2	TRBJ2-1	CASSFTSGSYNEQFF	TGCGCCAGCAGCTTTACTAGCGGGAGCTACAATGAGCAGTTCTTC
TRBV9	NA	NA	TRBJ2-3	CASSVEGTGSTDTQYF	TGTGCCAGCAGCGTAGAGGGTACGGGGAGCACAGATACGCAGTATTTT
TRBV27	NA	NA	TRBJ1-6	CASSLRGSPLHF	TGTGCCAGCAGTTTACGGGGTTCACCCCTCCACTTT
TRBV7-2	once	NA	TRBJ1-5	CASSLESSGNQPQHF	TGTGCCAGCAGCTTAGAATCGTCGGGCAATCAGCCCCAGCATTTT
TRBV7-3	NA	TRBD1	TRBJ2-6	CASSLWTGGSAGANVLTF	TGTGCCAGCAGCTTATGGACAGGGGGCTCTGCTGGGGCCAACGTCCTGACTTTC
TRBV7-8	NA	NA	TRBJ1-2	CASSLDRAYGYTF	TGTGCCAGCAGCTTAGACAGGGCCTATGGCTACACCTTC
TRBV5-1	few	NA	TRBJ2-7	CASRPGSSYEQYF	TGCGCCAGCAGGCCAGGGTCCTCCTACGAGCAGTACTTC
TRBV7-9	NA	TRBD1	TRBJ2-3	CALSGTGPDTQYF	TGTGCTCTATCCGGGACAGGGCCAGATACGCAGTATTTT
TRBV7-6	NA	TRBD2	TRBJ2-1	CASSPTGLAYNEQFF	TGTGCCAGCAGCCCGACGGGACTAGCTTACAATGAGCAGTTCTTC
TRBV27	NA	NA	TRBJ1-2	CASSSYGFNYGYTF	TGTGCCAGCAGTTCCTACGGCTTTAACTATGGCTACACCTTC
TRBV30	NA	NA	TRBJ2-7	CAWRGTPSTEQYF	TGTGCCTGGAGAGGGACACCGAGCACCGAGCAGTACTTC
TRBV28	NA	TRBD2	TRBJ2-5	CASSFSGSGGPGETQYF	TGTGCCAGCAGTTTTTCGGGTAGCGGGGGGCCAGGAGAGACCCAGTACTTC
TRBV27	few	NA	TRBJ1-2	CASSLGPGGYGYTF	TGTGCCAGCAGTCTGGGACCGGGAGGGTATGGCTACACCTTC
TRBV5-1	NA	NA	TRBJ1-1	CASSGGQNTEAFF	TGCGCCAGCAGCGGGGGACAGAACACTGAAGCTTTCTTT
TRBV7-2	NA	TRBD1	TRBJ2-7	CASSPQGVASYEQYF	TGTGCCAGCAGCCCACAGGGGGTCGCCTCCTACGAGCAGTACTTC
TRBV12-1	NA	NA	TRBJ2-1	CASSFGKWNFCPNEQFF	TGTGCCAGCAGCTTTGGGAAGTGGAATTTCTGTCCCAATGAGCAGTTCTTC
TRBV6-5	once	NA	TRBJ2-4	CASRPGRENIQYF	TGTGCCAGCAGGCCAGGACGGGAAAACATTCAGTACTTC
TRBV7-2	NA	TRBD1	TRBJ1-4	CASSRQGFDNEKLFF	TGTGCCAGCAGCCGACAGGGGTTTGATAATGAAAAACTGTTTTTT
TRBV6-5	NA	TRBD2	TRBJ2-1	CASSYSVGGNEQFF	TGTGCCAGCAGTTACTCGGTGGGGGGGAATGAGCAGTTCTTC
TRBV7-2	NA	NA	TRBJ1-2	CASSLYPGTLYGYTF	TGTGCCAGCAGCTTATATCCTGGGACCCTCTATGGCTACACCTTC
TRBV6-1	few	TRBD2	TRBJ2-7	CASSEREGEQYF	TGTGCCAGCAGCGAAAGGGAGGGAGAGCAGTACTTC
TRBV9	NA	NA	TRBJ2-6	CASSVTPTVFSGANVLTF	TGTGCCAGCAGCGTCACACCGACCGTCTTCTCTGGGGCCAACGTCCTGACTTTC
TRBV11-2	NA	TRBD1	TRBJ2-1	CASSTIQGVSYNEQFF	TGTGCCAGCAGTACGATCCAGGGGGTTTCCTACAATGAGCAGTTCTTC
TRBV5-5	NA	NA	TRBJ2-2	CASSFTIEYNTGELFF	TGTGCCAGCAGCTTTACCATCGAATACAACACCGGGGAGCTGTTTTTT
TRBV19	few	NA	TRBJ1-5	CASTPGGNSLNQPQHF	TGTGCCAGTACCCCGGGGGGGAATAGTCTCAATCAGCCCCAGCATTTT
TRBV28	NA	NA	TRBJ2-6	CASSLQRSGANVLTF	TGTGCCAGCAGTCTACAGCGGTCTGGGGCCAACGTCCTGACTTTC
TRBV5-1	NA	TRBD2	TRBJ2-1	CASRAGDQNEQFF	TGCGCCAGCAGAGCGGGAGATCAGAATGAGCAGTTCTTC
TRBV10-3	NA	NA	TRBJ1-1	CAISESGRTEAFF	TGTGCCATCAGTGAGTCGGGGAGGACTGAAGCTTTCTTT
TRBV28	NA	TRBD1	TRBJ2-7	CASRDSPRNEQYF	TGTGCCAGTAGGGACAGCCCCAGGAACGAGCAGTACTTC
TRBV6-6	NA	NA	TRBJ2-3	CASSLNGGTDTQYF	TGTGCCAGCAGCCTTAATGGGGGGACAGATACGCAGTATTTT
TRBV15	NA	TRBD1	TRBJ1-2	CATSRGTGVSYGYTF	TGTGCCACCAGCAGAGGGACAGGGGTTTCCTATGGCTACACCTTC
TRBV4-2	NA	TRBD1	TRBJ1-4	CASSPQGALIYSNEKLFF	TGTGCCAGCAGCCCACAGGGGGCCCTAATTTATAGTAATGAAAAACTGTTTTTT
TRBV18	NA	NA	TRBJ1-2	CASSPEAGRRDGYTF	TGTGCCAGCTCACCAGAGGCGGGACGGAGGGATGGCTACACCTTC
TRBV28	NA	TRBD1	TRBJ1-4	CASSPRQGGFEKLFF	TGTGCCAGCAGTCCTCGGCAAGGGGGCTTTGAAAAACTGTTTTTT
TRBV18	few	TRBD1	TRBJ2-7	CASSLTGTGGGEQYF	TGTGCCAGCTCACTCACCGGGACAGGGGGTGGTGAGCAGTACTTC
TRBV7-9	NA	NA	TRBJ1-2	CASSSHVLLALGYTF	TGTGCCAGCAGCTCTCACGTCCTGCTGGCTCTTGGCTACACCTTC
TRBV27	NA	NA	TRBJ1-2	CASRGTRLNNGYTF	TGTGCCAGCAGGGGGACACGGCTAAACAATGGCTACACCTTC
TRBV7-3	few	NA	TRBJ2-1	CASSLRLEGEQFF	TGTGCCAGCAGCTTGAGACTTGAAGGTGAGCAGTTCTTC
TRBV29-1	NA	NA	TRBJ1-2	CTAGAANYGYTF	TGCACCGCGGGGGCAGCTAACTATGGCTACACCTTC
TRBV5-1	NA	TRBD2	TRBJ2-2	CASSLVPLAGEVTGELFF	TGCGCCAGCAGCTTGGTACCACTAGCGGGAGAGGTCACCGGGGAGCTGTTTTTT
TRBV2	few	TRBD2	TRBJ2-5	CASSVDTSGGRQETQYF	TGTGCCAGCAGTGTAGACACTAGCGGGGGGCGCCAAGAGACCCAGTACTTC
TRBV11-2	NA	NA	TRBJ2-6	CASSPRTGPTSGANVLTF	TGTGCCAGCAGCCCACGGACGGGCCCGACCTCTGGGGCCAACGTCCTGACTTTC
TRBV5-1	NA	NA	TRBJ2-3	CASSFRDTQYF	TGCGCCAGCAGCTTCCGAGATACGCAGTATTTT
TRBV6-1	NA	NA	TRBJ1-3	CASSERGQGNSGNTIYF	TGTGCCAGTAGTGAGAGGGGTCAGGGTAACTCTGGAAACACCATATATTTT
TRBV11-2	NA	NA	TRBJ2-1	CASSLLLGDEQFF	TGTGCCAGCAGCTTACTACTGGGGGATGAGCAGTTCTTC
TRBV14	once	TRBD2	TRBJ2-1	CASSQRGASGRWFF	TGTGCCAGCAGCCAAAGAGGTGCTAGCGGGAGGTGGTTCTTC